The following is a TCR beta chain sequence with its context. This sample is part of a study of shared clonotypes between healthy human individuals. The overall study: A couple of women and a few men aged 18 to 49 made up the donors.

CD8 cells regarded as naive lacked CD45RO, were positively chosen for CCR7, and omitted terminally differentiated effector memory CD45RA+ cells. This CDR3 spans 12 amino acids. V was shortened by 3 bases and J by 4 bases, with 5 bases between the two germline ends. The V gene's germline CDR1 is SGHKS and CDR2 YYEKEE (reference sequence). Clones were sequenced by immunoSEQ multiplex PCR, and TCRdb holds only the in-frame ones, with some missing. Of around 1.9 million clones detected, about 93% appear once; the ten largest clones hold around 1.7%. The material sequenced was naive CD8+ T cells from PBMCs. This TCR derives from a man between 18 and 29 years old in good health. Some clones in this sample may be carry-over from other donors' samples. The chain has TRBV5-5 and TRBJ1-3, with D tentatively TRBD1 (5 bases). CDR3 loop: CASSWTGNTIYF. The CDR3 coding sequence is TGTGCCAGCAGCTGGACAGGAAACACCATATATTTT.